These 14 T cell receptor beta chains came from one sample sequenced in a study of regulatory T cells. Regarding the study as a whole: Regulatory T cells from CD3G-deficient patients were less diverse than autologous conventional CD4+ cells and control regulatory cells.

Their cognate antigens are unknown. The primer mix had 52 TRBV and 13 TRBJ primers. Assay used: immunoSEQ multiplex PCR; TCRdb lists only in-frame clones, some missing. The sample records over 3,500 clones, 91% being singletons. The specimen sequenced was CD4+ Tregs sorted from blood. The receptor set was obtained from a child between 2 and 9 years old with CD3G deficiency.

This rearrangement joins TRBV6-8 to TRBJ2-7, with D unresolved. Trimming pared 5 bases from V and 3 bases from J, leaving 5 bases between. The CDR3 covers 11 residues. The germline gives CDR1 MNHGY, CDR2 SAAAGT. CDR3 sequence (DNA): TGTGCCAGCAGTGTTAACTACGAGCAGTACTTC. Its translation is CASSVNYEQYF.

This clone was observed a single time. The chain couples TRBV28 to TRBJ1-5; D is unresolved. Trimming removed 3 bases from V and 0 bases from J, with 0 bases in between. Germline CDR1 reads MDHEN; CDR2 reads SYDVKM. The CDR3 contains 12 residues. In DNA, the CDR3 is TGTGCCAGCAGTTTTAGCAATCAGCCCCAGCATTTT. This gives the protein CASSFSNQPQHF. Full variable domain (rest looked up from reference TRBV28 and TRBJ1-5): DVKVTQSSRYLVKRTGEKVFLECVQDMDHENMFWYRQDPGLGLRLIYFSYDVKMKEKGDIPEGYSVSREKKERFSLILESASTNQTSMYLCASSFSNQPQHFGDGTRLSIL.

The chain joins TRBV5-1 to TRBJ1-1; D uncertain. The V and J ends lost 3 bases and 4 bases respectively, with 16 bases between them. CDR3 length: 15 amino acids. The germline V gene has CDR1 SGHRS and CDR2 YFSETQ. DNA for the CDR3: TGCGCCAGCAGCTCTTCCGGGCCTGGGAGCACTGAAGCTTTCTTT. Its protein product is CASSSSGPGSTEAFF.

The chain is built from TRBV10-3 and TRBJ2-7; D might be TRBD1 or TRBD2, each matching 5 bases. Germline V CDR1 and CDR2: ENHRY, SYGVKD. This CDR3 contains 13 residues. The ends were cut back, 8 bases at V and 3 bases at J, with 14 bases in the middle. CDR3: CAIQPGPGYEQYF. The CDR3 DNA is TGTGCCATCCAACCGGGGCCAGGCTACGAGCAGTACTTC.

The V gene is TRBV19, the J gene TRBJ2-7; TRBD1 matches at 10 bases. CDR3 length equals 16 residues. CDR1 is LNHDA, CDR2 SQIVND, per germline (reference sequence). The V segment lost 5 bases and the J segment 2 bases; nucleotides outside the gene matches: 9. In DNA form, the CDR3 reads TGTGCCAGTAGTCCAACGGGGGGGACAGGGGCCTACGAGCAGTACTTC. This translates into CASSPTGGTGAYEQYF. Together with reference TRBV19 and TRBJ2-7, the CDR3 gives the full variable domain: DGGITQSPKYLFRKEGQNVTLSCEQNLNHDAMYWYRQDPGQGLRLIYYSQIVNDFQKGDIAEGYSVSREKKESFPLTVTSAQKNPTAFYLCASSPTGGTGAYEQYFGPGTRLTVT.

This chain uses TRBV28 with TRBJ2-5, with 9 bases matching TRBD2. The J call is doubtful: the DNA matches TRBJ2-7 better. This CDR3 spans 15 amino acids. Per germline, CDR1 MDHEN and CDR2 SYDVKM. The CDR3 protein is CASSPRLAGKSEQYF. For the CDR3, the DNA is TGTGCCAGCAGTCCCCGGCTAGCGGGAAAAAGCGAGCAGTACTTC.

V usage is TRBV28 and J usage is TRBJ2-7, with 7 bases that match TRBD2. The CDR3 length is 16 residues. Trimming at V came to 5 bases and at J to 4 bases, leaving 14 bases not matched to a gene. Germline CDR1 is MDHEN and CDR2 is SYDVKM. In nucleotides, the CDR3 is TGTGCCAGCAGTCCCCTAAAGGGAGGGCCGGGGTACGAGCAGTACTTC. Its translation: CASSPLKGGPGYEQYF.

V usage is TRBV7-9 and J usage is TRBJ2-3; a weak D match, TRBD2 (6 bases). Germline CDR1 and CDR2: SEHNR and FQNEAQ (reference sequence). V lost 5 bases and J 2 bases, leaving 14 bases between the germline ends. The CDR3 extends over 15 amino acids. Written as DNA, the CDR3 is TGTGCCAGCAGCCCAGATAGCGGAATCACAGATACGCAGTATTTT. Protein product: CASSPDSGITDTQYF. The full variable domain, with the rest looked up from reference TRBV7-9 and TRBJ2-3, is DTGVSQNPRHKITKRGQNVTFRCDPISEHNRLYWYRQTLGQGPEFLTYFQNEAQLEKSRLLSDRFSAERPKGSFSTLEIQRTEQGDSAMYLCASSPDSGITDTQYFGPGTRLTVL.

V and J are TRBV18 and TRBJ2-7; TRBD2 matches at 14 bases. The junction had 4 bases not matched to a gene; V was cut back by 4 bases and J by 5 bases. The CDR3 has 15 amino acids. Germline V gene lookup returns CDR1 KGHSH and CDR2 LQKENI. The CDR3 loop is CASSQGLAGEHEQYF. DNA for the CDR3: TGTGCCAGCTCACAGGGACTAGCGGGAGAACACGAGCAGTACTTC.

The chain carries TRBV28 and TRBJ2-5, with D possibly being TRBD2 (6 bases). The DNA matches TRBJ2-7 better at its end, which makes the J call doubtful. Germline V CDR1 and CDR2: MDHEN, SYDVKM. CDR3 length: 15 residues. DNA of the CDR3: TGTGCCAGCAGTTCCTCAGGCGGGGTCTCCTACGAGCAGTACTTC. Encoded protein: CASSSSGGVSYEQYF.

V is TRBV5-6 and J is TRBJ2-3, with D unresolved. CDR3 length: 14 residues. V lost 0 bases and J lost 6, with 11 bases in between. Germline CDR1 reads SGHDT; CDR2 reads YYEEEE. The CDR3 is CASSLGGPGDTQYF. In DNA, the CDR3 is TGTGCCAGCAGCTTGGGTGGGCCCGGGGATACGCAGTATTTT.

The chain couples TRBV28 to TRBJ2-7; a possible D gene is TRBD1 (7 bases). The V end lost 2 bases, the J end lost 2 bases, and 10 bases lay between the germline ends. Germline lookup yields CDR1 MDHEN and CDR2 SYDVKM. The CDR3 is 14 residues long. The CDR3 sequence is CASSLQGGTYEQYF. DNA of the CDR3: TGTGCCAGCAGTTTACAGGGGGGCACCTACGAGCAGTACTTC.

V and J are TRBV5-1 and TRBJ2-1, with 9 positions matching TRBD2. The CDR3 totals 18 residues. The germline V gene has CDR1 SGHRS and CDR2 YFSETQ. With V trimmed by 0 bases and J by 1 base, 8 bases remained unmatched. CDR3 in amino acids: CASSLALSGRGSYNEQFF. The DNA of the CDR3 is TGCGCCAGCAGCTTGGCCCTTAGCGGGAGAGGGTCCTACAATGAGCAGTTCTTC.

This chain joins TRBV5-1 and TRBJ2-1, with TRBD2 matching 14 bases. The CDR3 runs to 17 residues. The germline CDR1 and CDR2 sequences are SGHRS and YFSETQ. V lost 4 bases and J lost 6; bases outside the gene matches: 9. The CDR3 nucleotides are TGCGCCAGCAGCGGCGGGACTAGCGGGAGTTGGGCCAATGAGCAGTTCTTC. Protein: CASSGGTSGSWANEQFF.